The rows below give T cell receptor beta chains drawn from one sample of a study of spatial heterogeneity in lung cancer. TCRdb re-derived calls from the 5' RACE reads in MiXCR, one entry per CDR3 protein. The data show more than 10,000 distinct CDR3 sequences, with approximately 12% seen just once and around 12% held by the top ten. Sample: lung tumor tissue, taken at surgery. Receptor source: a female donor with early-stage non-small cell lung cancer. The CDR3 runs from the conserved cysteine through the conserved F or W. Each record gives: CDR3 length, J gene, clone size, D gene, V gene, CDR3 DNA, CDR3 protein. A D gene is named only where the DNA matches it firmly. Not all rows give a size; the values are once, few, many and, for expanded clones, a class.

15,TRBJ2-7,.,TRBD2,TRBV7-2,TGTGCCAGCAGCTCAACTAGCGGGAGGAGTTTCGAGCAGTACTTC,CASSSTSGRSFEQYF
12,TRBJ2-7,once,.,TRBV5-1,TGCGCCAGCAGCTCCGGATTCTACGAGCAGTACTTC,CASSSGFYEQYF
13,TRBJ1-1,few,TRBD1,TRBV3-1,TGTGCCAGCCAAAACAGGGGTGGAACTGAAGCTTTCTTT,CASQNRGGTEAFF
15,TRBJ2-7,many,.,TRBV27,TGTGCCAGCAGTCTCACCCAGGGACATGGGCTGGAGCAGTACTTC,CASSLTQGHGLEQYF
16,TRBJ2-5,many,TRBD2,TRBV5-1,TGCGCCAGCGCCATCGAGGGACTAGCGGTACAAGAGACCCAGTACTTC,CASAIEGLAVQETQYF
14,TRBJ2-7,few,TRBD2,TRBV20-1,TGCAGTGCTAGAGAGGGTAGCGGGAGGAACGAGCAGTACTTC,CSAREGSGRNEQYF
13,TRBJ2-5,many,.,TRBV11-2,TGTGCCAGCAGCTTAGGCCCGCAAGAGACCCAGTACTTC,CASSLGPQETQYF
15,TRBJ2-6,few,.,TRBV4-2,TGTGCCAGCAGCCAAGATCACTCTGGGGCCAACGTCCTGACTTTC,CASSQDHSGANVLTF
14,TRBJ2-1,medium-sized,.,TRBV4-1,TGCGCCAGCAGCCAAGAGGATTTCGACAGGGAGGAGTTCTTC,CASSQEDFDREEFF
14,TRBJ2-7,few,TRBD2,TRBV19,TGTGCCAGTATTGGGCGGGGGAGCTCCTACGAGCAGTACTTC,CASIGRGSSYEQYF
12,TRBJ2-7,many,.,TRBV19,TGTGCCAGTAGTACAACAGGGTTCGAGCAGTACTTC,CASSTTGFEQYF
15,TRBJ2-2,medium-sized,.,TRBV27,TGTGCCAGCAGTTTTGGGTTTTTTAGTACCGGGGAGCTGTTTTTT,CASSFGFFSTGELFF
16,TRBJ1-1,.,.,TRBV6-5,TGTGCCAGCAGTTACTCGATGGCCCGCTTGAACACTGAAGCTTTCTTT,CASSYSMARLNTEAFF
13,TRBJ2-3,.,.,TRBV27,TGTGCCAGCATCGGGGCTGGCACAGATACGCAGTATTTT,CASIGAGTDTQYF
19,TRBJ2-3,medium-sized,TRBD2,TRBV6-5,TGTGCCAGCAGTTACTCTGTGACTAGCGGGGGGGCTGGCACAGATACGCAGTATTTT,CASSYSVTSGGAGTDTQYF
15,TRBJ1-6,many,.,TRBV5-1,TGCGCCAGCAGCTGGGACGGACGGCGGGATTCACCCCTCCACTTT,CASSWDGRRDSPLHF
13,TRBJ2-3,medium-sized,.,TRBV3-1,TGTGCCAGCAGCCTCCCCCACGCAGATACGCAGTATTTT,CASSLPHADTQYF
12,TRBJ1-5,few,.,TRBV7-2,TGTGCCAGCAGCCCCCCCGGTGGGCCCCAGCATTTT,CASSPPGGPQHF
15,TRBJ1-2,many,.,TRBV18,TGTGCCAGCTCATCAAAAGCAGGGACGGAGAATGGCTACACCTTC,CASSSKAGTENGYTF
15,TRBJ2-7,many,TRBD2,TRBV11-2,TGTGCCAGCAGCTTAAGGGCGGGGGAGTCCTACGAGCAGTACTTC,CASSLRAGESYEQYF
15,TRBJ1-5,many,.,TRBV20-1,TGCAGTGCTAGTCGAAGCGAATATAGCAATCAGCCCCAGCATTTT,CSASRSEYSNQPQHF
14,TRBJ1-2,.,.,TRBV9,TGTGCCAGCAGCGTAGCTACTTACAGTTATGGCTACACCTTC,CASSVATYSYGYTF
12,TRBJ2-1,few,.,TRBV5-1,TGCGCCAGCAGCCGAGGGGACAATGAGCAGTTCTTC,CASSRGDNEQFF
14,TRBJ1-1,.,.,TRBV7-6,TGTGCCAGCAGCTTAGCGGGCCGGGACGCTGAAGCTTTCTTT,CASSLAGRDAEAFF
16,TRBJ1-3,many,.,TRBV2,TGTGCCAGCAGTGGCCTAACCAGGGCCTCTGGAAACACCATATATTTT,CASSGLTRASGNTIYF
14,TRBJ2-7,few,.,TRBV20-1,TGCAGTGCTAGGGCAGGGGTGGATTTCTACGAGCAGTACTTC,CSARAGVDFYEQYF
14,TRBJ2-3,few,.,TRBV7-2,TGTGCCAGCAGCCTCCTAAGTTACACAGATACGCAGTATTTT,CASSLLSYTDTQYF
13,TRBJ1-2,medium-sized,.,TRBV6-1,TGTGCCAGCAGTGGCTGGGGACGCAGCGGCTACACCTTC,CASSGWGRSGYTF
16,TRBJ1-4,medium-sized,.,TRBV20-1,TGCAGTGCTAGAGATGGGCGCGTTGCAACTAATGAAAAACTGTTTTTT,CSARDGRVATNEKLFF
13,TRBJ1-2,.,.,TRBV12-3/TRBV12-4,TGTGCCAGCAGTTTCGGGGCGGCCTATGGCTACACCTTC,CASSFGAAYGYTF
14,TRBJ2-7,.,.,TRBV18,TGTGCCAGCTCACCCTCATTACCAGGCTACGAGCAGTACTTC,CASSPSLPGYEQYF
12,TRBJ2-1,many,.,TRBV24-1,TGTGCCACCAGTACCTCCGCGAATGAGCAGTTCTTC,CATSTSANEQFF
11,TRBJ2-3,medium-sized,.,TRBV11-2,TGTGCCAGCAGCTTAACAGATACGCAGTATTTT,CASSLTDTQYF
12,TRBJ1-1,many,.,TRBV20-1,TGCAGTGCTAAACAGATGGGAACCGCATTTTTCTTT,CSAKQMGTAFFF
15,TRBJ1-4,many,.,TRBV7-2,TGTGCCAGCAGCTTCCGCTTGTTAGTAGGAGAAAAACTGTTTTTT,CASSFRLLVGEKLFF
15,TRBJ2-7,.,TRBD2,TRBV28,TGTGCCAGCAGTCTTTCTAGCGGTTCTCAGAGGGAGCAGTACTTC,CASSLSSGSQREQYF
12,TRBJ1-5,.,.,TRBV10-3,TGTGCCATCAGTGAGTCGGGGGAGACCCGGCATTTT,CAISESGETRHF
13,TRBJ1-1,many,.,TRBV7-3,TGTGCCAGCAGCGTCACAAGGAACACTGAAGCTTTCTTT,CASSVTRNTEAFF
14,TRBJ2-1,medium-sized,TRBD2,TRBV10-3,TGTGCCATCGGCACTAGCGGGAGGGCTTTTGAGCAGTTCTTC,CAIGTSGRAFEQFF
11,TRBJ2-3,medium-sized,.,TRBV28,TGTGCCGCATTCACCACAGATACGCAGTATTTT,CAAFTTDTQYF
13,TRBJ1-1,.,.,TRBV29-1,TGCAGCGGAACGGACAGACTGAACACTGAAGCTTTCTTT,CSGTDRLNTEAFF
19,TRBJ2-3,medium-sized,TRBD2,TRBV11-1,TGTGCCAGCAGCTTAAGGGGACTAGCGGGCTCCCTGCATGAAGATACGCAGTATTTT,CASSLRGLAGSLHEDTQYF
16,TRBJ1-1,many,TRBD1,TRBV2,TGTGCCAGCAGTGAAGCCTTTGGACAGGTCGACACTGAAGCTTTCTTT,CASSEAFGQVDTEAFF
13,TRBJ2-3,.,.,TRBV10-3,TGTGCCATCAAGACAGACCCCACAGATACGCAGTATTTT,CAIKTDPTDTQYF
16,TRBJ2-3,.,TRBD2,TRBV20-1,TGCAGTGCTAGGGTCCCGACTAGCGGGGCCAGAGGGACGCAGTATTTT,CSARVPTSGARGTQYF
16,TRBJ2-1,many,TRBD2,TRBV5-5,TGTGCCAGCAGCTTGGAAGGCGGGAGTTCCTACAATGAGCAGTTCTTC,CASSLEGGSSYNEQFF
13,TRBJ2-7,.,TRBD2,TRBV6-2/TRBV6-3,TGTGCCAGCGGGGTAGCGGGGGCCTACGAGCAGTACTTC,CASGVAGAYEQYF
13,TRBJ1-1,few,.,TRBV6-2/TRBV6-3,TGTGCCAGCAGTTACTGGGTCAACACTGAAGCTTTCTTT,CASSYWVNTEAFF
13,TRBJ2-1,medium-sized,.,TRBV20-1,TGCAGTGCTAGGACTAGCTCCTACAATGAGCAGTTCTTC,CSARTSSYNEQFF